This T cell receptor (beta chain) was sequenced in a study of T cells in Graves' hyperthyroidism and ophthalmopathy. Pregnant or lactating patients were excluded, as were those with uncontrolled infection or other autoimmune disease. Amplification targeted TCR beta CDR3 regions from RNA transcripts. Primed by the HTBI set, a first-round RT-PCR was run on the TCR CDR3. Using its own MiXCR run on the multiplex PCR reads, TCRdb lists one record per CDR3 protein. Of a few hundred thousand distinct CDR3 sequences in the sample, roughly 13% were seen once. This clonotype was observed at least ten times. This CDR3 is 13 amino acids long. Per germline, CDR1 DFQATT and CDR2 SNEGSKA (reference sequence). With 6 bases removed from V and 6 bases from J, the gap between germline ends came to 17 bases.

The origin of this receptor is a woman aged 40 to 55 with Graves' ophthalmopathy. Sequenced sample: blood. The rearrangement uses TRBV20-1 and TRBJ1-2, with a weak D call TRBD1 (5 bases). The CDR3 protein is CSAPEQERDGYTF. The CDR3, as DNA: TGCAGTGCCCCCGAACAGGAGCGGGATGGCTACACCTTC.